The 7 T cell receptor beta chains below come from one sample, sequenced in a study of beta chain features in type 1 diabetes. Study findings and constraints: All four CD4+ subsets of Type 1 diabetes patients contained TCRB CDR3s that were moderately but significantly shorter.

The study reverse transcribed the entire isolated RNA, so it sequenced expressed TCRB transcripts. This table comes from immunoSEQ multiplex PCR, and its TCRdb copy is limited to in-frame clones, with some not included. The repertoire holds 300,000 to 350,000 clones, with roughly 14% as singletons. Their recognized antigens are unknown. Sequenced sample: naive CD4+ T cells from blood. The source of these receptors is a woman between 18 and 29 years old with type 1 diabetes.

This clone was observed a few times. The rearrangement joins TRBV6-5 to TRBJ2-6; tentative D call: TRBD2 (6 bases). CDR1 and CDR2 (germline): MNHEY, SVGAGI. V was trimmed by 4 bases and J by 2 bases, leaving 9 bases between them. The CDR3 loop spans 15 amino acids. The CDR3 DNA reads as TGTGCCAGCAGTTGGGGCGGGGCTGGGGCCAACGTCCTGACTTTC. It specifies CASSWGGAGANVLTF.

This clone turned up a few times. The same CDR3 arises from other DNA sequences in this sample as well. The J gene is TRBJ1-1, the V gene TRBV7-9; D may be TRBD1 (6 bases). V lost 2 bases to trimming and J lost 6 bases, with 10 bases between them. The CDR3 extends over 13 amino acids. Per germline, CDR1 SEHNR and CDR2 FQNEAQ (reference sequence). This CDR3 is CASSLLQGAEAFF. The CDR3 DNA follows: TGTGCCAGCAGCTTATTACAGGGTGCTGAAGCTTTCTTT. The full variable domain, completed using reference TRBV7-9 and TRBJ1-1, is DTGVSQNPRHKITKRGQNVTFRCDPISEHNRLYWYRQTLGQGPEFLTYFQNEAQLEKSRLLSDRFSAERPKGSFSTLEIQRTEQGDSAMYLCASSLLQGAEAFFGQGTRLTVV.

This chain joins TRBV9 and TRBJ2-1, with 7 bases fitting TRBD2. CDR1 and CDR2 (germline): SGDLS, YYNGEE. The CDR3 loop spans 14 amino acids. Trimming took 0 bases from V and 5 from J; bases not matched to a gene: 2. This chain's CDR3 is CASSVGLAHNEQFF. Written as DNA, the CDR3 is TGTGCCAGCAGCGTAGGACTAGCCCACAATGAGCAGTTCTTC.

This chain uses TRBV25-1 with TRBJ2-1; 9 bases are shared with TRBD1. This CDR3 has 15 residues. Trimming at V came to 7 bases and at J to 9 bases, leaving 13 bases not matched to a gene. The germline V gene encodes CDR1 MGHDK and CDR2 SYGVNS. CDR3 residues: CASTEGDRDLGEQFF. As DNA, the CDR3 is TGTGCCAGCACTGAGGGGGACAGGGATTTGGGTGAGCAGTTCTTC.

Only a few counts were recorded for this clone. The chain has TRBV28 and TRBJ2-7; 8 nucleotides align to TRBD1. Per germline, CDR1 MDHEN and CDR2 SYDVKM. The CDR3 covers 14 residues. V was pared by 7 bases and J by 2 bases, with 7 bases of the junction left unmatched. The CDR3 is CASTWGRGPYEQYF. CDR3 sequence (DNA): TGTGCCAGCACTTGGGGCAGGGGGCCCTACGAGCAGTACTTC.

This clone has a handful of counts. The chain combines TRBV2 with TRBJ1-5; 8 bases align to TRBD1. The CDR3 runs 15 residues. Per germline, CDR1 SNHLY and CDR2 FYNNEI. The V segment lost 5 bases and the J segment 4 bases; nucleotides outside the gene matches: 7. The CDR3 DNA reads as TGTGCCAGCAGTCTACGGACAGGGAGGAATCAGCCCCAGCATTTT. This gives the protein CASSLRTGRNQPQHF.

This clone was observed a few times. The J gene is TRBJ2-5, the V gene TRBV25-1; the match to TRBD2 covers 8 bases. CDR1 and CDR2 from the germline V gene are MGHDK and SYGVNS. This CDR3 is built from 16 residues. The V gene end was trimmed by 1 base and the J gene end by 0 bases; junction bases not matched to a gene: 4. The CDR3 region has the DNA TGTGCCAGCAGTGAATTAGCTAGCGGGTACCAAGAGACCCAGTACTTC. As protein: CASSELASGYQETQYF.